Included here is one T cell receptor beta chain sequence, with context. Its antigen remains unknown. This sample is part of a study of human thymus T cells. From resections taken during corrective heart surgery, the thymus tissue was obtained. Healthy Finnish infants having corrective surgery for congenital heart defects served as donors. Findings of the study overall: The authors found apparently biased V and J gene usage in thymic and blood repertoires. In unrelated individuals, thymic repertoires overlapped highly, according to related research.

Libraries were prepared by immunoSEQ multiplex PCR; TCRdb keeps only in-frame clonotypes and omits some of them. The repertoire includes about 78,000 clones, roughly 96% of them detected once, and 0.025% to 0.035% sits in the top ten. The CDR3 contains 13 residues. Trimming removed 5 bases from V and 3 bases from J; junction bases left unmatched: 2. CDR1 and CDR2 from the germline V gene are MNHNS and SASEGT. This rearrangement joins TRBV6-1 to TRBJ1-2; 8 bases map to TRBD1. Sequenced: thymus tissue. This TCR came from a boy under two years old with a congenital heart defect but otherwise immunologically healthy. CDR3 protein: CASSRDRYYGYTF. The CDR3 nucleotides are TGTGCCAGCAGTCGGGACAGGTACTATGGCTACACCTTC.